The present entry profiles one T cell receptor (beta chain) with its context. What it binds is not known. The data derive from a study of OX40 agonist ivuxolimab in advanced cancers. In the study overall: Patients were given ivuxolimab, an antibody that agonizes OX40 (CD134). Patients assigned to dose escalation were diagnosed with hepatocellular carcinoma, melanoma, renal cell or head and neck cancer. The study, taken as a whole, reports: On average, a greater number of expanded clones characterised CD8+ T cells relative to CD4+. Low normalized T-cell clonal expansion was also seen in some nonresponders.

TCRdb's copy holds only in-frame clones and misses some; the assay was immunoSEQ multiplex PCR. The sample shows some 74,000 clones, more than 70% of them seen only once. The V gene's germline CDR1 is SGHTA and CDR2 FQGNSA. V lost 4 bases and J lost 10, with 17 bases in between. This CDR3 spans 14 amino acids. This receptor was taken from an adult with an advanced solid tumor such as melanoma, head and neck, liver or kidney cancer. Sequenced material: CD4+ or CD8+ T cells sorted from blood, taken in a trial of the OX40 agonist ivuxolimab. The rearrangement joins TRBV7-2 to TRBJ2-1, with D perhaps TRBD2 (6 bases). CDR3: CASSYFSQGGEQFF. The CDR3, as DNA: TGTGCCAGCAGCTATTTCTCGCAGGGAGGCGAGCAGTTCTTC.